The 23 T cell receptor beta chains below all came from one sample that was sequenced in a study of T cell repertoires in cytomegalovirus infection. For these TCRs, the target antigens are not known. MiXCR was run by TCRdb on the reads, yielding one entry per CDR3 protein. The table includes approximately 590,000 distinct CDR3 sequences, about 40% detected once. The source material was cultured PBMCs, sampled from culture after CMV antigen stimulation. The source is a human donor in good health (CMV status not recorded). Some clones in this sample may be carry-over from other donors' samples.

The gene calls are TRBV7-8 and TRBJ1-4; 8 bases align to TRBD1. Germline loops: CDR1 SGHVS, CDR2 FQNEAQ. J gave up 5 bases and V 5 bases, and 13 bases lay outside the gene matches. This CDR3 contains 17 residues. In DNA form, the CDR3 reads TGTGCCAGCAGCCTCCAACCCCGACAGGGGAGGAATGAAAAACTGTTTTTT. This gives the protein CASSLQPRQGRNEKLFF.

This chain connects TRBV4-3 to TRBJ2-3, with D tentatively TRBD1 (6 bases). This CDR3 has 22 residues. Per germline, CDR1 LGHNA and CDR2 YSLEER. The ends were cut back, 0 bases at V and 4 bases at J, with 32 bases in the middle. The CDR3 region is CASSQDRQIGTRELETPDTQYF. The CDR3 DNA is TGCGCCAGCAGCCAAGATCGCCAAATCGGGACAAGGGAATTAGAGACGCCAGATACGCAGTATTTT.

The V and J genes are TRBV7-8 and TRBJ1-5; D remains ambiguous. V was clipped by 6 bases and J by 6 bases, with 18 bases between them. The CDR3 spans 15 residues. Germline lookup yields CDR1 SGHVS and CDR2 FQNEAQ. In nucleotides, the CDR3 is TGTGCCAGCAGTCGTGGTTGGGGTTTTGGTCAGCCCCAGCATTTT. Translated: CASSRGWGFGQPQHF.

The CDR3 here is CASRKRQGASSGANVLTF. DNA for the CDR3: TGTGCCAGCAGGAAACGACAGGGGGCCAGCTCTGGGGCCAACGTCCTGACTTTC. The chain is built from TRBV6-5 and TRBJ2-6; TRBD1 agrees at 10 bases. The CDR3 is 18 amino acids. Germline V gene sequence: CDR1 MNHEY, CDR2 SVGAGI. With V trimmed by 6 bases and J by 0 bases, 8 bases remained unmatched.

This chain uses TRBV4-1 with TRBJ1-2; perhaps TRBD1 as D (5 bases). V lost 5 bases, J lost 0 bases, and 16 bases lay in between. The CDR3 length is 16 residues. Germline V gene sequence: CDR1 MGHRA, CDR2 YSYEKL. The CDR3 here is CASSSRGLSSNYGYTF. CDR3 nucleotides: TGCGCCAGCAGCTCTCGGGGCCTGTCATCTAACTATGGCTACACCTTC.

The chain has TRBV27 and TRBJ2-3; 9 nucleotides agree with TRBD2. The germline V gene has CDR1 MNHEY and CDR2 SMNVEV (reference sequence). J lost 3 bases, V lost 2 bases, and 6 bases had no gene match. This CDR3 is built from 16 residues. CDR3 bases: TGTGCCAGCAGTTTAGGCGGGGGGGCAGTAACAGATACGCAGTATTTT. Its translation: CASSLGGGAVTDTQYF.

This clonotype was seen a handful of times. One end of the junction varies from germline; a read error may be responsible. The chain uses TRBV7-2 and TRBJ2-1; 10 bases align to TRBD2. Looked up from germline, CDR1 is SGHTA and CDR2 is FQGNSA. The CDR3 consists of 14 residues. The CDR3 loop reads CASSSGLAEQGTVF. CDR3 DNA: TGTGCCAGCAGCTCCGGACTAGCGGAGCAGGGGACGGTCTTC.

This chain uses TRBV3-1 with TRBJ2-1; 9 bases align to TRBD2. V was pared by 4 bases and J by 11 bases, with 6 bases of the junction left unmatched. This CDR3 is 13 amino acids long. The germline V gene encodes CDR1 LGHDT and CDR2 YNNKEL (reference sequence). CDR3 residues: CASSPYSGRKQFF. Written as DNA, the CDR3 is TGTGCCAGCAGCCCGTATAGCGGGAGAAAGCAGTTCTTC.

This clonotype has more than one count but fewer than ten. V and J are TRBV27 and TRBJ2-7; 11 bases match TRBD2. The CDR3 covers 14 residues. Germline values: CDR1 MNHEY, CDR2 SMNVEV (reference sequence). Germline trimming cut 5 bases from V and 4 bases from J; bases unmatched to any gene: 4. DNA of the CDR3: TGTGCCAGCAGTGCCGGGACTAGCGGTTACGAGCAGTACTTC. It translates to CASSAGTSGYEQYF.

The chain combines TRBV5-4 with TRBJ2-1; 9 bases map to TRBD2. The germline CDR1 and CDR2 sequences are SGHNT and YYREEE (reference sequence). The CDR3 spans 15 residues. V lost 3 bases and J lost 3; bases outside the gene matches: 4. The CDR3 DNA follows: TGTGCCAGCAGCTCGCGCGGGGGGGTCTACAATGAGCAGTTCTTC. It yields the protein CASSSRGGVYNEQFF.

This clonotype showed up just a few times. V and J are TRBV7-6 and TRBJ2-1, with D hard to call. Germline V gene lookup returns CDR1 SGHVS and CDR2 FNYEAQ. CDR3 length: 16 residues. Trimming took off 1 base at V and 1 base at J, with 11 bases between the two ends. The chain's CDR3 is CASSLEFGGSYNEQFF. The CDR3 DNA reads TGTGCCAGCAGCTTAGAGTTCGGCGGTTCCTACAATGAGCAGTTCTTC.

The chain carries TRBV7-2 and TRBJ1-2; 8 nucleotides line up with TRBD1. Germline V lookup: CDR1 SGHTA, CDR2 FQGNSA. This CDR3 has 14 residues. Trimming cost V 3 bases and J 4 bases; bases outside gene matches: 4. The CDR3 loop is CASSFKGTGYGYTF. In nucleotides, the CDR3 is TGTGCCAGCAGCTTTAAGGGGACAGGCTATGGCTACACCTTC. The full variable domain, rest sourced from reference TRBV7-2 and TRBJ1-2, is GAGVSQSPSNKVTEKGKDVELRCDPISGHTALYWYRQSLGQGLEFLIYFQGNSAPDKSGLPSDRFSAERTGGSVSTLTIQRTQQEDSAVYLCASSFKGTGYGYTFGSGTRLTVV.

V usage is TRBV10-3 and J usage is TRBJ1-6; a weak D match, TRBD1 (5 bases). Germline loops: CDR1 ENHRY, CDR2 SYGVKD. Trimming removed 0 bases at V and 0 bases at J, with 12 bases between. This CDR3 spans 18 amino acids. In DNA form, the CDR3 reads TGTGCCATCAGTGAGTCCGGGCCAGGGAGCTCCTATAATTCACCCCTCCACTTT. Amino acid sequence: CAISESGPGSSYNSPLHF.

This chain uses TRBV6-1 with TRBJ1-5, with D perhaps matching TRBD1 (6 bases). The CDR3 is 16 residues long. V lost 5 bases, J lost 2 bases, and 16 bases lay in between. Germline CDR1 and CDR2: MNHNS and SASEGT. The CDR3 is CASSFTGLPGNQPQHF. The CDR3 nucleotides read TGTGCCAGCAGTTTTACAGGGTTGCCCGGCAATCAGCCCCAGCATTTT.

J is TRBJ1-4 and V is TRBV10-3; no definite D call. Germline V lookup: CDR1 ENHRY, CDR2 SYGVKD. This CDR3 contains 13 residues. V lost 3 bases, J lost 5 bases, and 7 bases lay in between. In nucleotides, the CDR3 is TGTGCCATCAGTGACAGTAAGAATGAAAAACTGTTTTTT. Translating it yields CAISDSKNEKLFF.

The chain uses TRBV2 and TRBJ1-5; the D is unclear. V was trimmed by 4 bases and J by 5 bases, leaving 9 bases between them. CDR1 is SNHLY and CDR2 is FYNNEI in the germline V gene. This CDR3 spans 13 amino acids. The CDR3 coding sequence is TGTGCCAGCAGTGGCCCCAGGCATCAGCCCCAGCATTTT. Translated, it gives CASSGPRHQPQHF.

In the case of this clonotype: An end of the junction differs from the germline gene, which may be a read error. The chain combines TRBV11-2 with TRBJ1-1; D perhaps matches TRBD1 (5 bases). The CDR3 contains 14 residues. Per the germline V gene, CDR1 is SGHAT and CDR2 is FQNNGV. The CDR3 DNA is TGTGCCAGCAGCTCCCCCGGAGCCGGGGGAATCGTTTTCTTC. It specifies CASSSPGAGGIVFF.

V usage is TRBV7-4 and J usage is TRBJ2-3; D not certain. Per germline, CDR1 SGHVT and CDR2 SQSDAQ. CDR3 length: 14 amino acids. V lost 2 bases and J 4 bases, leaving 10 bases between the germline ends. The DNA of the CDR3 is TGTGCCAGCAGCTTACCAGAGACGGCAGATACGCAGTATTTT. Protein sequence: CASSLPETADTQYF. The complete variable domain, with remaining parts taken from reference TRBV7-4 and TRBJ2-3, reads GAGVSQSPRYKVAKRGRDVALRCDSISGHVTLYWYRQTLGQGSEVLTYSQSDAQRDKSGRPSGRFSAERPERSVSTLKIQRTEQGDSAVYLCASSLPETADTQYFGPGTRLTVL.

V and J are TRBV12-3 or TRBV12-4 and TRBJ2-1; 9 nucleotides match TRBD2. CDR3 length: 15 residues. Trimming took 3 bases from V and 9 from J; bases not matched to a gene: 9. CDR3 sequence (DNA): TGTGCCAGCAGTTTGACCGCTAGCGGGACTGGTGAGCAGTTCTTC. This codes for CASSLTASGTGEQFF.

This chain links TRBV12-3 or TRBV12-4 with TRBJ2-5; D tentatively reads TRBD1 or TRBD2 (5 bases each). The V end was cut by 3 bases, the J end by 6 bases, with 20 bases between. This CDR3 contains 16 residues. Here the CDR3 reads CASSLWLDGGSQTQYF. For the CDR3, the DNA is TGTGCCAGCAGTTTGTGGCTGGATGGGGGTAGTCAGACCCAGTACTTC.

This clonotype was seen at least ten times. The chain combines TRBV7-2 with TRBJ2-3, with D uncertain. Germline-derived CDR1 and CDR2 are SGHTA and FQGNSA. The CDR3 contains 12 residues. V lost 3 bases and J lost 2, with 3 bases in between. CDR3 in DNA: TGTGCCAGCAGCTTGTTCACAGATACGCAGTATTTT. Protein product: CASSLFTDTQYF.

This chain links TRBV27 with TRBJ1-6, with D hard to call. Germline lookup yields CDR1 MNHEY and CDR2 SMNVEV (reference sequence). V shed 2 bases and J shed 6 bases, with 26 bases lying between them. The CDR3 covers 20 residues. CDR3 bases: TGTGCCAGCAGTTTAAGATCCCGGACGTCTTGGGGAATGGGTAATTCACCCCTCCACTTT. Its protein is CASSLRSRTSWGMGNSPLHF.

This clonotype was counted between two and nine times. The chain has TRBV20-1 and TRBJ2-7, with 7 nucleotides matching TRBD1. V was pared by 3 bases and J by 3 bases, with 5 bases of the junction left unmatched. In germline, CDR1 is DFQATT, CDR2 SNEGSKA (reference sequence). This CDR3 is 13 amino acids long. The CDR3 nucleotides read TGCAGTGCTAGTACAGGGGAAGGCTACGAGCAGTACTTC. Protein sequence: CSASTGEGYEQYF.